This T cell receptor (beta chain) was recovered during a study of naive and memory T cell subsets. V dropped 5 bases and J dropped 0 bases, with 14 bases sitting between them. The CDR3 extends over 15 amino acids. Two oligonucleotides, mixed equimolar, formed the beta constant-region primer covering TRBC1 and TRBC2. Ligated cDNA was amplified by four rounds of PCR with nested alpha and beta constant-region primers and SP2. TCRdb used MiXCR to reprocess the UMI-ligation and nested PCR reads, holding one entry per CDR3 protein. The sample consists of 95,000 to 150,000 distinct CDR3 sequences, 35% to 40% of them appearing once.

The TCR comes from a human donor in good health. The rearrangement uses TRBV12-3 or TRBV12-4 and TRBJ2-7, with D unclear. The specimen was central memory CD4+ T cells from blood. CDR3 sequence: CASSPGVTNSYEQYF. CDR3 sequence (DNA): TGTGCCAGCAGTCCCGGAGTCACCAACTCCTACGAGCAGTACTTC.